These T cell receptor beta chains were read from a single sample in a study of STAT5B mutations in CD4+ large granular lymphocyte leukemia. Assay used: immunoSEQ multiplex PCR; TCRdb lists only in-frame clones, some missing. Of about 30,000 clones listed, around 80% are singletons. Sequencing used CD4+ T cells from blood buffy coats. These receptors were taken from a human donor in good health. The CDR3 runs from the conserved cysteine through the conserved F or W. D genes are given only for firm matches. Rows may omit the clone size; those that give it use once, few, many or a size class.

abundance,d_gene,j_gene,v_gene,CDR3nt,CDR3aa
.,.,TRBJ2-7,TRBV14,TGTGCCAGCAGCGACGTCGGGACTGTTAGGATTTACGAGCAGTACTTC,CASSDVGTVRIYEQYF
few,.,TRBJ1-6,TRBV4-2,TGTGCCAGCAGCCAAGGGGGAGGATCCTATAATTCACCCCTCCACTTT,CASSQGGGSYNSPLHF
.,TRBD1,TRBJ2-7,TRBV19,TGTGCCAGTAGTCTACAGGGGGGAGACGAGCAGTACTTC,CASSLQGGDEQYF
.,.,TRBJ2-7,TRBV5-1,TGCGCCAGCAGCCTAAGCGAAGACTCCTACGAGCAGTACTTC,CASSLSEDSYEQYF
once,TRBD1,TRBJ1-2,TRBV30,TGTGCCTGGAGCGCGACAGGGGGCTACACCTTC,CAWSATGGYTF
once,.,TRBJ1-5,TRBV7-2,TGTGCCAGCAGCTTTGACAGGAATAGCAATCAGCCCCAGCATTTT,CASSFDRNSNQPQHF
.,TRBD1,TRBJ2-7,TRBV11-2,TGTGCCAGCAGCCTAGGGGGAACAGGGGGCGTGCAGTACTTC,CASSLGGTGGVQYF
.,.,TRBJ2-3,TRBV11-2,TGTGCCAGCAGCTTGGGCGGGGTAAGCACAGATACGCAGTATTTT,CASSLGGVSTDTQYF
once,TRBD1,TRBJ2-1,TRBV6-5,TGTGCCAGCAGTTACTCGGTAAGGGGGCGGAATGAGCAGTTCTTC,CASSYSVRGRNEQFF
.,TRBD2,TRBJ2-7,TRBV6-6,TGTGCCAGCAGTTACGCTACTAGCGGGGGCTTGGAGCAGTACTTC,CASSYATSGGLEQYF
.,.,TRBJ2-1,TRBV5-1,TGCGCCAGCAGCTCTAGAGGGGGGGCTGATGAGCAGTTCTTC,CASSSRGGADEQFF
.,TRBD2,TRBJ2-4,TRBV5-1,TGCGCCAGCAGCTCGCTAGCGGGAGCCCGGGGCGGGGGGTTGCACATTCAGTACTTC,CASSSLAGARGGGLHIQYF
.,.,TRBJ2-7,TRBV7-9,TGTGCCAGCAGCTTAGTAGGCGCGGGGAACTACGAGCAGTACTTC,CASSLVGAGNYEQYF
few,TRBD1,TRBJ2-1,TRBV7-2,TGTGCCAGCAGCACGGCCGGGACAGGTCCCAATGAGCAGTTCTTC,CASSTAGTGPNEQFF
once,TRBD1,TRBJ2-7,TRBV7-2,TGTGCCAGCAGCTTAGCTGACAGGGCGAAGGAGCAGTACTTC,CASSLADRAKEQYF
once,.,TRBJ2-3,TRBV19,TGTGCCAGTAGGGAGACAGATACGCAGTATTTT,CASRETDTQYF
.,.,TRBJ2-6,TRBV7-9,TGTGCCAGCAGCTTGGGAAAGCGACAGGTTATCTCTGGGGCCAACGTCCTGACTTTC,CASSLGKRQVISGANVLTF
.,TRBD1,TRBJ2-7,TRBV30,TGTGCTATTACAGGGGATCCTCCCATATACGAGCAGTACTTC,CAITGDPPIYEQYF
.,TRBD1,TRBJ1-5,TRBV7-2,TGTGCCAGCAGCCACTTAGGGGACAGGGTAAGATCCAATCAGCCCCAGCATTTT,CASSHLGDRVRSNQPQHF
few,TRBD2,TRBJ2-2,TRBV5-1,TGCGCCAGCAGCTGGGAGGGGACCGGGGAGCTGTTTTTT,CASSWEGTGELFF
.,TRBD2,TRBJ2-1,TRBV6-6,TGTGCCAGCACCTCGGGACTAGCGGCCTCTAATGAGCAGTTCTTC,CASTSGLAASNEQFF
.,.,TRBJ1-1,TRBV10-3,TGTGCCATCAGTGAGGATGCGTGGGGAGCTTTCTTT,CAISEDAWGAFF
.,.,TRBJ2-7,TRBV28,TGTGCCAGCATCCACGAGGGTACCTACGAGCAGTACTTC,CASIHEGTYEQYF
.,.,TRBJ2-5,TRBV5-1,TGCGCCAGCAGCTTGGCCTGGGGAGGGGGTCAAGAGACCCAGTACTTC,CASSLAWGGGQETQYF
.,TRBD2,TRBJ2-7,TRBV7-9,TGTGCCAGCAGCTTAGAGGCTAGCGGTGCCTACGAGCAGTACTTC,CASSLEASGAYEQYF
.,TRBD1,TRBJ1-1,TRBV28,TGTGCCAGCAGTGAGACAGGGGGCCCGAACACTGAAGCTTTCTTT,CASSETGGPNTEAFF
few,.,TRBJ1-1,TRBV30,TGTGCCTGGAGTGCGTTGGGACCGAACACTGAAGCTTTCTTT,CAWSALGPNTEAFF
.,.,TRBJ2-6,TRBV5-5,TGTGCCAGCAGCTTGGTTCGGTTCTCTGGGGCCAACGTCCTGACTTTC,CASSLVRFSGANVLTF
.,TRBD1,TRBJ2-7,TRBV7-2,TGTGCCAGCAGCCCACCGGGACAGGGGACTGAGGTAGAGCAGTACTTC,CASSPPGQGTEVEQYF
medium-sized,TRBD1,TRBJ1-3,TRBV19,TGTGCCAGTAGCGACCGGGACAGTCGAAACACCATATATTTT,CASSDRDSRNTIYF
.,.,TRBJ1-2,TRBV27,TGTGCCAGCAGTTTTGCGGGGGGCGGCTACACCTTC,CASSFAGGGYTF